The 17 T cell receptor beta chains in this list originate from one sample, sequenced in a study of blood T cell repertoires in COVID-19. Here immunoSEQ multiplex PCR was the method, and the copy in TCRdb shows in-frame clones only, minus some. The sample has approximately 150,000 clones, just under 85% seen once; the top ten hold around 8.9%. The source material was peripheral blood. These receptor sequences come from an elderly woman with COVID-19, enrolled during active disease.

J is TRBJ2-2 and V is TRBV5-4, with D hard to call. Germline V gene data show CDR1 as SGHNT and CDR2 as YYREEE (reference sequence). V was cut by 4 bases and J by 6 bases, with 16 bases left in between. CDR3 length equals 15 residues. CDR3 sequence: CASSRAAEVPGELFF. DNA of the CDR3: TGTGCCAGCAGCCGCGCCGCGGAAGTACCCGGGGAGCTGTTTTTT.

The chain employs TRBV5-6 and TRBJ1-5, with D uncertain. Between the trimmed V and J ends, which lost 3 bases and 5 bases, there was a span of 6 bases. The germline V gene encodes CDR1 SGHDT and CDR2 YYEEEE. The CDR3 runs to 12 residues. The DNA for the CDR3 is TGTGCCAGCAGCTCCGGGGATCAGCCCCAGCATTTT. Translated: CASSSGDQPQHF.

This sequence joins TRBV6-2 or TRBV6-3 and TRBJ1-2, with a weak D call TRBD1 (6 bases). Germline V gene sequence: CDR1 MNHEY, CDR2 SVGEGT. Trimming cost V 6 bases and J 1 base, with 18 bases left between them. The CDR3 runs to 16 residues. Here the CDR3 reads CASSTQGAGVNYGYTF. The DNA of the CDR3 is TGTGCCAGCAGCACACAGGGCGCAGGGGTTAACTATGGCTACACCTTC.

This clone was found a few times. This chain links TRBV18 with TRBJ1-2; no clear D gene. The V gene lost 3 bases and the J gene lost 4 bases, with 18 bases spanning the gap. The CDR3 consists of 16 residues. Germline V CDR1 and CDR2: KGHSH, LQKENI. The DNA for the CDR3 is TGTGCCAGCTCACCCCTATCTAACCTGAATCCCTATGGCTACACCTTC. Translating it yields CASSPLSNLNPYGYTF.

The chain recombines TRBV7-2 with TRBJ2-7; the match to TRBD2 covers 13 bases. CDR3 length: 19 residues. Germline loops: CDR1 SGHTA, CDR2 FQGNSA. With 4 bases clipped from V and 3 bases from J, the junction kept 15 bases outside the gene matches. The CDR3 DNA follows: TGTGCCAGCAGCTCGCCGGGACTAGCGGGGCCGCACCTCGACTACGAGCAGTACTTC. This sequence encodes CASSSPGLAGPHLDYEQYF.

The rearrangement links TRBV5-1 to TRBJ2-1; D remains ambiguous. The CDR3 runs 16 residues. The V and J ends lost 0 bases and 0 bases respectively, with 10 bases between them. Per the germline V gene, CDR1 is SGHRS and CDR2 is YFSETQ. The DNA of the CDR3 is TGCGCCAGCAGCTTGGCAGGTCAACGCTCCTACAATGAGCAGTTCTTC. Encoded protein: CASSLAGQRSYNEQFF.

The chain carries TRBV6-1 and TRBJ1-4, with 9 positions matching TRBD1. The CDR3 totals 15 residues. Germline assignment: CDR1 MNHNS and CDR2 SASEGT. Unmatched junction bases numbered 4, after V lost 3 bases and J lost 5 bases. The CDR3 DNA follows: TGTGCCAGCAGTGATAAAGGGACAGGGAATGAAAAACTGTTTTTT. This translates into CASSDKGTGNEKLFF.

V gene TRBV28 combines with J gene TRBJ1-5; perhaps TRBD1 as D (5 bases). With 2 bases removed from V and 5 bases from J, the gap between germline ends came to 10 bases. CDR3 length: 14 residues. Looked up from germline, CDR1 is MDHEN and CDR2 is SYDVKM. The CDR3 reads CASSLGGFYQPQHF. The CDR3 coding sequence is TGTGCCAGCAGTTTAGGGGGGTTTTATCAGCCCCAGCATTTT.

The chain employs TRBV19 and TRBJ1-2; D call uncertain. Germline CDR1 reads LNHDA; CDR2 reads SQIVND (reference sequence). The CDR3 covers 14 residues. Trimming took 11 bases from V and 0 from J, leaving 16 bases between them. This chain's CDR3 is CAAAGTSSNYGYTF. CDR3 nucleotide sequence: TGTGCCGCGGCAGGAACTAGCTCTAACTATGGCTACACCTTC.

J is TRBJ2-1 and V is TRBV5-5, with 13 bases lining up with TRBD2. CDR1 is SGHKS and CDR2 is YYEKEE in the germline V gene (reference sequence). The CDR3 has 16 amino acids. The V gene end was trimmed by 3 bases and the J gene end by 9 bases; junction bases not matched to a gene: 9. The CDR3 coding sequence is TGTGCCAGCAGCTCACCGGGACTAGCGGGAATCGGTGAGCAGTTCTTC. This translates into CASSSPGLAGIGEQFF.

This clone came up a few times. The chain carries TRBV3-1 (or the pseudogene TRBV3-2) and TRBJ1-1, with 7 bases that match TRBD1. The CDR3 sequence is 14 residues long. CDR1 is LGHDT and CDR2 is YNNKEL in the germline V gene (reference sequence). Losses at the gene ends were 1 base for V and 12 bases for J; bases not matched to a gene: 11. The CDR3 sequence: CASSQGNRGRDSFF. For the CDR3, the DNA is TGTGCCAGCAGCCAAGGTAACAGGGGTAGGGACTCTTTCTTT.

This clone was seen only a few times. The chain couples TRBV28 to TRBJ1-2, with D unresolved. CDR1 and CDR2 from the germline V gene are MDHEN and SYDVKM. The CDR3 contains 10 residues. V lost 9 bases and J 6 bases, leaving 8 bases between the germline ends. The CDR3 bases are TGTGCCAGTTCCAGGAATGGCTACACCTTC. Amino acids: CASSRNGYTF.

As for this clone: One end of the junction is discordant with germline, which a read error may explain. The chain links TRBV9 to TRBJ1-1; weak D call: TRBD1 (6 bases). Germline V lookup: CDR1 SGDLS, CDR2 YYNGEE. The CDR3 is 14 amino acids. The CDR3 DNA is TGTGCCAGCAGCCCCGCTCAGGGGACCAGGGCCCCCAACTTT. It yields the protein CASSPAQGTRAPNF. The full variable domain, in which reference TRBV9 and TRBJ1-1 provide the parts outside the CDR3, is DSGVTQTPKHLITATGQRVTLRCSPRSGDLSVYWYQQSLDQGLQFLIQYYNGEERAKGNILERFSAQQFPDLHSELNLSSLELGDSALYFCASSPAQGTRAPNFGQGTRLTVV.

The CDR3 bases are TGTGCCAGCAGTTTATGGCTGACAGGGGAGAACTATGGCTACACCTTC. Residues: CASSLWLTGENYGYTF. The rearrangement uses TRBV28 and TRBJ1-2, with 8 bases that match TRBD1. The CDR3 spans 16 residues. Germline V gives CDR1 MDHEN, CDR2 SYDVKM. J lost 2 bases, V lost 0 bases, and 5 bases had no gene match.

This sequence joins TRBV18 and TRBJ1-5; TRBD1 aligns across 8 bases. The CDR3 is 15 amino acids. V dropped 3 bases and J dropped 6; count of bases not matched to a gene: 7. Germline CDR1 is KGHSH and CDR2 is LQKENI. In nucleotides, the CDR3 is TGTGCCAGCTCACCGGAACAGGGGGGAACTCAGCCCCAGCATTTT. Translated, it gives CASSPEQGGTQPQHF.

The chain combines TRBV27 with TRBJ1-5; D is unclear. Between the trimmed V and J ends, which lost 5 bases and 0 bases, there was a span of 8 bases. CDR1 MNHEY and CDR2 SMNVEV come from the germline V gene (reference sequence). CDR3 length: 14 amino acids. The CDR3 loop is CASSTMYSNQPQHF. CDR3 DNA: TGTGCCAGCAGTACAATGTATAGCAATCAGCCCCAGCATTTT.

The chain combines TRBV2 with TRBJ1-5; 7 bases fit TRBD1. The J segment lost 3 bases and the V segment lost 6 bases, leaving 5 bases of the junction unmatched. Germline assignment: CDR1 SNHLY and CDR2 FYNNEI. This CDR3 is 14 amino acids long. DNA for the CDR3: TGTGCCAGCAGCGACAGGGAAATCAATCAGCCCCAGCATTTT. Its protein is CASSDREINQPQHF.